Listed below are T cell receptor beta chains from one sample, sequenced in a study of cytomegalovirus exposure and HLA in healthy donors. The data were produced by immunoSEQ multiplex PCR, yet TCRdb's version contains in-frame clones alone and is incomplete. The data show about 130,000 clones, with 8.5% to 10% seen just once and under 7% held by the top ten. Sequenced: PBMCs. The receptors stem from a man aged 40-49 years in good health and CMV-seronegative. Each CDR3 is given with its conserved first and last residue. D genes are given only for firm matches. The size entry is marked missing in some rows and otherwise reads once, few, many or a size class.

abundance: .; v_gene: TRBV6-1; d_gene: TRBD1; j_gene: TRBJ2-5; CDR3aa: CASSEPGTGETQYF; CDR3nt: TGTGCCAGCAGTGAGCCCGGGACAGGAGAGACCCAGTACTTC
abundance: .; v_gene: TRBV4-1; d_gene: .; j_gene: TRBJ2-7; CDR3aa: CASSQDEAGNPSYEQYF; CDR3nt: TGCGCCAGCAGCCAAGACGAGGCCGGCAACCCCTCCTACGAGCAGTACTTC
abundance: few; v_gene: TRBV19; d_gene: TRBD1; j_gene: TRBJ2-2; CDR3aa: CASRQGAVTGELFF; CDR3nt: TGTGCCAGCCGACAGGGGGCGGTCACCGGGGAGCTGTTTTTT
abundance: few; v_gene: TRBV7-9; d_gene: .; j_gene: TRBJ1-1; CDR3aa: CASSFGGDTEAFF; CDR3nt: TGTGCCAGCAGCTTCGGAGGGGACACTGAAGCTTTCTTT
abundance: .; v_gene: TRBV9; d_gene: TRBD1; j_gene: TRBJ2-7; CDR3aa: CASSPSWGQGIYEQYF; CDR3nt: TGTGCCAGCAGCCCGTCGTGGGGACAGGGTATCTACGAGCAGTACTTC
abundance: few; v_gene: TRBV6-5; d_gene: .; j_gene: TRBJ2-7; CDR3aa: CASRPGLDSSYEQYF; CDR3nt: TGTGCCAGCAGGCCCGGGTTGGATAGCTCCTACGAGCAGTACTTC
abundance: .; v_gene: TRBV19; d_gene: TRBD1; j_gene: TRBJ2-7; CDR3aa: CASSGTGSYEQYF; CDR3nt: TGTGCCAGTAGTGGGACAGGCAGCTACGAGCAGTACTTC
abundance: .; v_gene: TRBV29-1; d_gene: TRBD1; j_gene: TRBJ1-2; CDR3aa: CSVGEGGWGYTF; CDR3nt: TGCAGCGTTGGGGAAGGGGGCTGGGGCTACACCTTC
abundance: few; v_gene: TRBV5-1; d_gene: .; j_gene: TRBJ1-3; CDR3aa: CASSAEPQGSGNTIYF; CDR3nt: TGCGCCAGCAGCGCGGAACCGCAGGGCTCTGGAAACACCATATATTTT
abundance: .; v_gene: TRBV7-9; d_gene: .; j_gene: TRBJ1-1; CDR3aa: CASSLSGLVAFF; CDR3nt: TGTGCCAGCAGCTTAAGCGGGTTAGTAGCTTTCTTT
abundance: few; v_gene: TRBV6-5; d_gene: .; j_gene: TRBJ2-5; CDR3aa: CASSYYDGSGETQYF; CDR3nt: TGTGCCAGCAGTTACTATGACGGGTCCGGAGAGACCCAGTACTTC
abundance: few; v_gene: TRBV10-3; d_gene: TRBD1; j_gene: TRBJ1-1; CDR3aa: CAISDNRGNTEAFF; CDR3nt: TGTGCCATCAGCGATAACAGGGGAAACACTGAAGCTTTCTTT
abundance: few; v_gene: TRBV7-9; d_gene: TRBD2; j_gene: TRBJ2-7; CDR3aa: CASSFSGGAYEQYF; CDR3nt: TGTGCCAGCAGCTTTAGCGGGGGTGCCTACGAGCAGTACTTC
abundance: .; v_gene: TRBV5-4; d_gene: .; j_gene: TRBJ2-7; CDR3aa: CASSLRGGEQYF; CDR3nt: TGTGCCAGCAGCTTGCGGGGAGGCGAGCAGTACTTC
abundance: .; v_gene: TRBV6-5; d_gene: .; j_gene: TRBJ2-7; CDR3aa: CASSPTPPWSYEQYF; CDR3nt: TGTGCCAGCAGTCCCACTCCGCCCTGGTCCTACGAGCAGTACTTC
abundance: .; v_gene: TRBV19; d_gene: TRBD2; j_gene: TRBJ2-2; CDR3aa: CASSIPLRGKAGELFF; CDR3nt: TGTGCCAGTAGTATCCCCTTGCGGGGGAAAGCCGGGGAGCTGTTTTTT
abundance: .; v_gene: TRBV9; d_gene: .; j_gene: TRBJ2-7; CDR3aa: CASSGSSGKNEQYF; CDR3nt: TGTGCCAGCAGCGGATCCTCCGGGAAAAACGAGCAGTACTTC
abundance: few; v_gene: TRBV7-3; d_gene: TRBD1; j_gene: TRBJ2-3; CDR3aa: CASSLGGTGFGDTQYF; CDR3nt: TGTGCCAGCAGCTTAGGGGGGACAGGGTTCGGAGATACGCAGTATTTT
abundance: medium-sized; v_gene: TRBV5-1; d_gene: TRBD1; j_gene: TRBJ1-1; CDR3aa: CASSLGRGLRTEAFF; CDR3nt: TGCGCCAGCAGCTTGGGTAGGGGGCTGCGAACTGAAGCTTTCTTT
abundance: .; v_gene: TRBV7-8; d_gene: .; j_gene: TRBJ2-2; CDR3aa: CASSLVGRNTGELFF; CDR3nt: TGTGCCAGCAGCTTAGTTGGTAGGAACACCGGGGAGCTGTTTTTT
abundance: few; v_gene: TRBV6-1; d_gene: .; j_gene: TRBJ1-5; CDR3aa: CASTVIGGNQPQHF; CDR3nt: TGTGCCAGCACTGTAATCGGGGGCAATCAGCCCCAGCATTTT
abundance: few; v_gene: TRBV7-9; d_gene: .; j_gene: TRBJ2-7; CDR3aa: CASSRTDTFYEQYF; CDR3nt: TGTGCCAGCAGCCGAACCGACACGTTCTACGAGCAGTACTTC
abundance: .; v_gene: TRBV6-1; d_gene: .; j_gene: TRBJ1-3; CDR3aa: CASSEAQAGLTIYF; CDR3nt: TGTGCCAGCAGTGAAGCGCAGGCTGGTTTAACCATATATTTT
abundance: .; v_gene: TRBV30; d_gene: TRBD1; j_gene: TRBJ1-4; CDR3aa: CAWRPPGQKREKLFF; CDR3nt: TGTGCCTGGAGGCCCCCGGGACAGAAAAGAGAAAAACTGTTTTTT
abundance: .; v_gene: TRBV5-6; d_gene: TRBD1; j_gene: TRBJ2-7; CDR3aa: CASSWGTGDYEQYF; CDR3nt: TGTGCCAGCAGCTGGGGGACAGGAGATTACGAGCAGTACTTC
abundance: .; v_gene: TRBV4-3; d_gene: TRBD2; j_gene: TRBJ2-2; CDR3aa: CASSQALRRGGNTGELFF; CDR3nt: TGCGCCAGCAGCCAAGCCCTTCGGCGGGGGGGGAACACCGGGGAGCTGTTTTTT
abundance: .; v_gene: TRBV28; d_gene: .; j_gene: TRBJ1-1; CDR3aa: CASSSFTPGRTEAFF; CDR3nt: TGTGCCAGCAGTTCTTTTACTCCAGGGCGCACTGAAGCTTTCTTT
abundance: few; v_gene: TRBV5-1; d_gene: TRBD2; j_gene: TRBJ2-5; CDR3aa: CASSFSGGHGGTQYF; CDR3nt: TGCGCCAGCAGCTTTAGCGGGGGGCACGGTGGGACCCAGTACTTC
abundance: few; v_gene: TRBV19; d_gene: TRBD1; j_gene: TRBJ2-2; CDR3aa: CASTLVTGYTGELFF; CDR3nt: TGTGCCAGTACGTTGGTGACAGGGTACACCGGGGAGCTGTTTTTT
abundance: few; v_gene: TRBV27; d_gene: TRBD1; j_gene: TRBJ2-2; CDR3aa: CASSLGLPGQTLGSELFF; CDR3nt: TGTGCCAGCAGTTTAGGCCTGCCGGGACAGACACTTGGATCGGAGCTGTTTTTT
abundance: .; v_gene: TRBV9; d_gene: .; j_gene: TRBJ2-2; CDR3aa: CASSVDGGTGELFF; CDR3nt: TGTGCCAGCAGCGTAGATGGCGGGACCGGGGAGCTGTTTTTT